The rows below give T cell receptor delta chains drawn from one sample of a study of gamma-delta chains in newborns, infants, children. TCRdb reapplied CATT to the reads. The sample consists of about 8,300 delta-chain clones, roughly 1.6% of them appearing once. The sequencing sample was made of blood. These receptors were taken from a child who was a newborn, infant or young child, either healthy, febrile or measles-vaccinated (not recorded which). CDR3s include the opening cysteine and the closing phenylalanine or tryptophan. The order of the fields is CDR3 protein, CDR3 DNA, D gene, clone size, CDR3 length, J gene, V gene. D genes are given only for firm matches. Where a row states a size, it is once, few, many or the class of an expanded clone; other rows omit it.

cdr3_aa: CALGGIGGDTRYTGKLIF; cdr3_nt: TGTGCTCTTGGGGGAATCGGGGGGGATACGCGGTACACCGGTAAACTCATCTTT; d_call: TRDD3; clone_size: .; cdr3_length: 18; j_call: TRDJ1; v_call: TRDV1
cdr3_aa: CACDPLLGDTDKLIF; cdr3_nt: TGTGCCTGTGACCCCCTACTGGGGGACACCGATAAACTCATCTTT; d_call: TRDD3; clone_size: medium-sized; cdr3_length: 15; j_call: TRDJ1; v_call: TRDV2
cdr3_aa: CACDTGLLTDKLIF; cdr3_nt: TGTGCCTGTGACACCGGTCTCCTGACTGATAAACTCATCTTT; d_call: .; clone_size: medium-sized; cdr3_length: 14; j_call: TRDJ1; v_call: TRDV2
cdr3_aa: CALGRLGRPSSPIVTGGYDYTDKLIF; cdr3_nt: TGTGCTCTTGGGAGACTAGGACGGCCTTCTTCTCCCATAGTTACTGGGGGATACGATTACACCGATAAACTCATCTTT; d_call: TRDD3; clone_size: .; cdr3_length: 26; j_call: TRDJ1; v_call: TRDV1
cdr3_aa: CALGPAFLRPVLGDTPNTDKLIF; cdr3_nt: TGTGCTCTTGGACCGGCCTTCCTACGTCCCGTACTGGGGGATACGCCCAACACCGATAAACTCATCTTT; d_call: TRDD3; clone_size: .; cdr3_length: 23; j_call: TRDJ1; v_call: TRDV1
cdr3_aa: CALGGGKTYPGPYWGILCGKFIF; cdr3_nt: TGTGCTCTTGGGGGAGGGAAGACCTACCCCGGCCCTTACTGGGGGATACTTTGTGGTAAATTCATCTTT; d_call: TRDD3; clone_size: .; cdr3_length: 23; j_call: TRDJ1; v_call: TRDV1
cdr3_aa: CALGGLLGSGGYAKSDTDKLIF; cdr3_nt: TGTGCTCTTGGGGGGCTCCTTGGCTCTGGGGGATACGCGAAGAGCGACACCGATAAACTCATCTTT; d_call: TRDD3; clone_size: few; cdr3_length: 22; j_call: TRDJ1; v_call: TRDV1
cdr3_aa: CALGEIRRKDALLQLGDTNTDKLIF; cdr3_nt: TGTGCTCTTGGGGAAATTCGGCGTAAGGATGCCCTTTTGCAGCTGGGGGATACAAACACCGATAAACTCATCTTT; d_call: TRDD3; clone_size: .; cdr3_length: 25; j_call: TRDJ1; v_call: TRDV1
cdr3_aa: CALGALRDTDKLIF; cdr3_nt: TGTGCTCTTGGGGCCCTAAGGGACACCGATAAGCTCATCTTT; d_call: .; clone_size: few; cdr3_length: 14; j_call: TRDJ1; v_call: TRDV1
cdr3_aa: CALGELPTYWGLVRPALTAQLFF; cdr3_nt: TGTGCTCTTGGGGAACTCCCTACATACTGGGGGCTCGTTCGTCCCGCTTTGACAGCACAACTCTTCTTT; d_call: TRDD3; clone_size: medium-sized; cdr3_length: 23; j_call: TRDJ2; v_call: TRDV1
cdr3_aa: CALGELVGLRQGERSDKLIF; cdr3_nt: TGTGCTCTTGGAGAACTAGTGGGCCTCCGCCAAGGGGAGAGGAGTGATAAACTCATCTTT; d_call: .; clone_size: few; cdr3_length: 20; j_call: TRDJ1; v_call: TRDV1
cdr3_aa: CAHSWGLAIHTDKLIF; cdr3_nt: TGTGCACACTCCTGGGGACTGGCTATTCACACCGATAAACTCATCTTT; d_call: .; clone_size: many; cdr3_length: 16; j_call: TRDJ1; v_call: TRDV3
cdr3_aa: CACDELGDTDKLIF; cdr3_nt: TGTGCCTGTGACGAACTGGGGGACACCGATAAACTCATCTTT; d_call: TRDD3; clone_size: large; cdr3_length: 14; j_call: TRDJ1; v_call: TRDV2
cdr3_aa: CACDTVLLGDTDKLIF; cdr3_nt: TGTGCCTGTGACACCGTCCTACTGGGGGACACCGATAAACTCATCTTT; d_call: TRDD3; clone_size: .; cdr3_length: 16; j_call: TRDJ1; v_call: TRDV2
cdr3_aa: CALHPSFLRWCWGIPSNTDKLIF; cdr3_nt: TGTGCTCTTCATCCCTCCTTCCTACGCTGGTGTTGGGGGATACCCTCTAACACCGATAAACTCATCTTT; d_call: .; clone_size: few; cdr3_length: 23; j_call: TRDJ1; v_call: TRDV1
cdr3_aa: CALGEKAPLRPWGLNTDKLIF; cdr3_nt: TGTGCTCTTGGGGAGAAGGCTCCTCTACGACCCTGGGGGCTAAACACCGATAAACTCATCTTT; d_call: TRDD3; clone_size: medium-sized; cdr3_length: 21; j_call: TRDJ1; v_call: TRDV1
cdr3_aa: CALGELGGLALYTDKLIF; cdr3_nt: TGTGCTCTTGGGGAACTAGGGGGCCTCGCATTATACACCGATAAACTCATCTTT; d_call: .; clone_size: medium-sized; cdr3_length: 18; j_call: TRDJ1; v_call: TRDV1
cdr3_aa: CACDTVVLGGSWDTRQMFF; cdr3_nt: TGTGCCTGTGACACCGTAGTACTGGGGGGCTCCTGGGACACCCGACAGATGTTTTTC; d_call: TRDD3; clone_size: medium-sized; cdr3_length: 19; j_call: TRDJ3; v_call: TRDV2
cdr3_aa: CACDLLGGRVLLMDTRKMFF; cdr3_nt: TGTGCCTGTGACTTACTGGGGGGCCGGGTGCTCCTGATGGACACCCGCAAGATGTTTTTC; d_call: TRDD3; clone_size: .; cdr3_length: 20; j_call: TRDJ3; v_call: TRDV2
cdr3_aa: CALGEPNVRIGGDTTQYTDKLIF; cdr3_nt: TGTGCTCTTGGGGAACCGAACGTCCGTATTGGGGGAGATACAACTCAGTACACCGATAAACTCATCTTT; d_call: TRDD3; clone_size: medium-sized; cdr3_length: 23; j_call: TRDJ1; v_call: TRDV1
cdr3_aa: CALGEIVYLGTDKLIF; cdr3_nt: TGTGCTCTTGGGGAAATAGTATACTTGGGAACCGATAAACTCATCTTT; d_call: .; clone_size: medium-sized; cdr3_length: 16; j_call: TRDJ1; v_call: TRDV1
cdr3_aa: CALGELPPRLGDSADKLIF; cdr3_nt: TGTGCTCTTGGGGAACTCCCCCCTCGTCTGGGGGATAGTGCCGATAAACTCATCTTT; d_call: TRDD3; clone_size: medium-sized; cdr3_length: 19; j_call: TRDJ1; v_call: TRDV1
cdr3_aa: CALGELSSLPTTRGAPTDKLIF; cdr3_nt: TGTGCTCTTGGGGAACTCAGTTCGCTTCCTACGACGAGGGGGGCTCCAACCGATAAACTCATCTTT; d_call: TRDD2; clone_size: .; cdr3_length: 22; j_call: TRDJ1; v_call: TRDV1
cdr3_aa: CALGPRFRRGGVHTDKLIF; cdr3_nt: TGTGCTCTTGGGCCCCGATTCCGACGTGGGGGCGTTCACACCGATAAACTCATCTTT; d_call: .; clone_size: .; cdr3_length: 19; j_call: TRDJ1; v_call: TRDV1
cdr3_aa: CALGELGAGGYTDKLIF; cdr3_nt: TGTGCTCTTGGGGAACTTGGCGCTGGGGGATACACCGATAAACTCATCTTT; d_call: TRDD3; clone_size: .; cdr3_length: 17; j_call: TRDJ1; v_call: TRDV1
cdr3_aa: CALGVPAVLGDKVAATDKLIF; cdr3_nt: TGTGCTCTTGGGGTTCCAGCCGTACTGGGGGATAAGGTGGCAGCGACCGATAAACTCATCTTT; d_call: TRDD3; clone_size: .; cdr3_length: 21; j_call: TRDJ1; v_call: TRDV1
cdr3_aa: CALLSPPTGGYFPSNTDKLIF; cdr3_nt: TGTGCTCTTCTCTCCCCGCCCACTGGGGGATATTTTCCATCGAACACCGATAAACTCATCTTT; d_call: TRDD3; clone_size: few; cdr3_length: 21; j_call: TRDJ1; v_call: TRDV1
cdr3_aa: CALGKLTGGHGRECTDKLIF; cdr3_nt: TGTGCTCTGGGAAAACTTACTGGGGGACACGGAAGGGAATGCACCGATAAACTCATCTTT; d_call: TRDD3; clone_size: medium-sized; cdr3_length: 20; j_call: TRDJ1; v_call: TRDV1
cdr3_aa: CAFPPPLNWGIREGTVRYTDKLIF; cdr3_nt: TGTGCCTTTCCCCCTCCCCTTAACTGGGGGATACGCGAAGGTACGGTACGGTACACCGATAAACTCATCTTT; d_call: TRDD3; clone_size: .; cdr3_length: 24; j_call: TRDJ1; v_call: TRDV3
cdr3_aa: CALGESWVPTDWGRYTDKLIF; cdr3_nt: TGTGCTCTTGGGGAAAGTTGGGTTCCTACCGACTGGGGAAGGTACACCGATAAACTCATCTTT; d_call: .; clone_size: medium-sized; cdr3_length: 21; j_call: TRDJ1; v_call: TRDV1
cdr3_aa: CALGLPSPVPGGLTAQPFF; cdr3_nt: TGTGCTCTTGGTCTCCCTTCCCCCGTACCGGGGGGTTTGACGGCACAACCCTTCTTT; d_call: .; clone_size: .; cdr3_length: 19; j_call: TRDJ2; v_call: TRDV1
cdr3_aa: CACDTPHLPTFGGFHPRSITDKLIF; cdr3_nt: TGTGCCTGTGACACCCCTCATCTTCCTACGTTTGGGGGATTTCACCCGCGGTCGATTACCGATAAACTCATCTTT; d_call: .; clone_size: medium-sized; cdr3_length: 25; j_call: TRDJ1; v_call: TRDV2
cdr3_aa: CAREASYLGDTDTDKLIF; cdr3_nt: TGTGCTCGTGAGGCTTCCTACCTGGGGGATACCGACACCGATAAACTCATCTTT; d_call: TRDD3; clone_size: medium-sized; cdr3_length: 18; j_call: TRDJ1; v_call: TRDV1
cdr3_aa: CACDLRTGGLRTDKLIF; cdr3_nt: TGTGCCTGTGACCTACGTACTGGGGGGTTGAGAACCGATAAACTCATCTTT; d_call: TRDD3; clone_size: few; cdr3_length: 17; j_call: TRDJ1; v_call: TRDV2
cdr3_aa: CALGELRGAHWGTYTDKLIF; cdr3_nt: TGTGCTCTTGGGGAACTAAGGGGTGCACACTGGGGGACGTACACCGATAAACTCATCTTT; d_call: TRDD3; clone_size: .; cdr3_length: 20; j_call: TRDJ1; v_call: TRDV1
cdr3_aa: CALGEYGVLPTWPVRKLIF; cdr3_nt: TGTGCTCTTGGGGAATACGGGGTTCTTCCTACGTGGCCGGTACGCAAACTCATCTTT; d_call: TRDD2; clone_size: medium-sized; cdr3_length: 19; j_call: TRDJ1; v_call: TRDV1
cdr3_aa: CACEAGGDKLIF; cdr3_nt: TGTGCCTGTGAAGCTGGGGGCGATAAACTCATCTTT; d_call: TRDD3; clone_size: medium-sized; cdr3_length: 12; j_call: TRDJ1; v_call: TRDV2
cdr3_aa: CALGELSLSLADKLIF; cdr3_nt: TGTGCTCTTGGGGAACTTTCCCTCTCCTTAGCTGATAAACTCATCTTT; d_call: .; clone_size: medium-sized; cdr3_length: 16; j_call: TRDJ1; v_call: TRDV1
cdr3_aa: CALGDGLPTFSGFSTDKLIF; cdr3_nt: TGTGCTCTTGGGGACGGCCTTCCTACGTTTTCTGGGTTTAGTACCGATAAACTCATCTTT; d_call: TRDD2; clone_size: few; cdr3_length: 20; j_call: TRDJ1; v_call: TRDV1
cdr3_aa: CALGDPSYRLGAYTDKLIF; cdr3_nt: TGTGCTCTTGGGGACCCTTCCTACCGACTGGGGGCCTACACCGATAAACTCATCTTT; d_call: .; clone_size: medium-sized; cdr3_length: 19; j_call: TRDJ1; v_call: TRDV1
cdr3_aa: CALGDYTFATDKLIF; cdr3_nt: TGTGCTCTTGGGGATTACACTTTCGCCACCGATAAACTCATCTTT; d_call: .; clone_size: .; cdr3_length: 15; j_call: TRDJ1; v_call: TRDV1